The 27 T cell receptor beta chains given below trace back to one sample, sequenced in a study of molecular identifiers for immune sequencing clone quantification. TCRdb reprocessed the PCR reads via MiXCR and lists one record per CDR3 protein. The sample gives hundreds of thousands of distinct CDR3 sequences, approximately 20% of which show up once; 0.75% to 0.95% is in the top ten. Sequenced: naive CD8+ T cells from blood, with Jurkat cell RNA spiked in. Specified subset: FACS-sorted CD8+CD4-CCR7+CD45RA+ naive T cells. These receptors originate from a human donor in good health. Some libraries in this study had Jurkat cell RNA spiked in.

This clonotype has a count of ten or more. V usage is TRBV23-1 and J usage is TRBJ1-4; 8 bases are a match to TRBD1. TRBV23-1 is reported as an ORF; its role is uncertain. The CDR3 has 19 amino acids. The J segment lost 0 bases and the V segment lost 4 bases, leaving 13 bases of the junction unmatched. CDR3 in DNA: TGCGCCAGCAGTCGCCCTCCGACGGACAGGGTTGCAACTAATGAAAAACTGTTTTTT. It specifies CASSRPPTDRVATNEKLFF.

This clonotype was counted ten times or more. The V and J genes are TRBV4-3 and TRBJ2-2; D is uncertain. CDR3 length equals 15 residues. V shed 0 bases and J shed 0 bases, with 5 bases lying between them. Germline V gene data show CDR1 as LGHNA and CDR2 as YSLEER. The CDR3: CASSQDRSNTGELFF. The CDR3 DNA follows: TGCGCCAGCAGCCAAGATAGGTCGAACACCGGGGAGCTGTTTTTT.

This clonotype was picked up many times. J is TRBJ2-6 and V is TRBV20-1; possibly TRBD1 for D (5 bases). The germline CDR1 and CDR2 sequences are DFQATT and SNEGSKA (reference sequence). The CDR3 contains 15 residues. The ends were cut back, 3 bases at V and 2 bases at J, with 11 bases in the middle. The CDR3 bases are TGCAGTGCTAGGATTCAGGGCACTGGGGCCAACGTCCTGACTTTC. Residues: CSARIQGTGANVLTF.

The sample holds many counts of this clonotype. The junction does not match germline at one end; this may be a read error. This chain connects TRBV7-7 to TRBJ2-5, with D maybe TRBD1 (6 bases). The CDR3 covers 17 residues. Germline lookup yields CDR1 SSHAT and CDR2 FNYEAQ (reference sequence). CDR3 region: CASSLTIEGVVRETQYF. CDR3 nucleotides: TGTGCTAGCAGCTTAACTATCGAGGGGGTTGTAAGAGAGACCCAGTACTTC.

In its sample, this clonotype was seen a few times. The rearrangement uses TRBV25-1 and TRBJ2-1; D not certain. The CDR3 is 15 residues long. The germline CDR1 and CDR2 sequences are MGHDK and SYGVNS. Trimming took off 2 bases at V and 3 bases at J, with 11 bases between the two ends. The CDR3 protein is CASSEGEIYYNEQFF. CDR3 coding DNA: TGTGCCAGCAGTGAAGGTGAGATATACTACAATGAGCAGTTCTTC.

This clonotype was recorded a few times. V gene TRBV30 combines with J gene TRBJ2-2; D gene uncertain. Germline V gives CDR1 GTSNPN, CDR2 SVGIG (reference sequence). The CDR3 covers 13 residues. The V end was cut by 0 bases, the J end by 8 bases, with 10 bases between. The CDR3, as DNA: TGTGCCTGGAGTGTTAGGGTCTCAGGGGAGCTGTTTTTT. It translates to CAWSVRVSGELFF.

The CDR3 DNA sequence: TGTGCCAGCAGCTTGGAGGTCAGCCCCCAAGAGACCCAGTACTTC. This translates into CASSLEVSPQETQYF. This sequence joins TRBV5-4 and TRBJ2-5; no clear D gene. Per the germline V gene, CDR1 is SGHNT and CDR2 is YYREEE (reference sequence). V was clipped by 0 bases and J by 1 base, with 10 bases between them. The CDR3 has 15 amino acids.

This clonotype has at least ten counts. The V and J genes are TRBV6-2 or TRBV6-3 and TRBJ1-1, with D perhaps matching TRBD1 (5 bases). With 4 bases removed from V and 8 bases from J, the gap between germline ends came to 14 bases. Germline V lookup: CDR1 MNHEY, CDR2 SVGEGT. The CDR3 runs to 13 residues. The CDR3 loop reads CASSSGHRSEAFF. CDR3 nucleotides: TGTGCCAGCAGTTCCGGACACCGTTCCGAAGCTTTCTTT.

At least ten counts were recorded for this clonotype. The genes are TRBV20-1 and TRBJ2-7; 12 positions agree with TRBD2. After removal of 0 bases from V and 3 bases from J, the junction contained 12 bases not matched to a gene. Germline V gene data show CDR1 as DFQATT and CDR2 as SNEGSKA (reference sequence). The CDR3 consists of 18 residues. CDR3 region: CSARDLSPGLAGYYEQYF. In DNA form, the CDR3 reads TGCAGTGCTAGAGATCTTTCGCCCGGACTAGCGGGATACTACGAGCAGTACTTC.

This clonotype has at least ten counts. V gene TRBV5-6 combines with J gene TRBJ1-1; TRBD1 matches 10 bases. Germline lookup yields CDR1 SGHDT and CDR2 YYEEEE. J gave up 4 bases and V 0 bases, and 6 bases lay outside the gene matches. The CDR3 contains 16 residues. CDR3 sequence: CASSLVAGQGITEAFF. The CDR3 DNA reads TGTGCCAGCAGCTTGGTGGCGGGACAGGGGATCACTGAAGCTTTCTTT.

This clonotype was counted at least ten times. The V call is TRBV9, the J call TRBJ1-1; 8 bases line up with TRBD1. The CDR3 consists of 14 residues. V lost 5 bases to trimming and J lost 4 bases; unmatched junction nucleotides: 7. Germline assignment: CDR1 SGDLS and CDR2 YYNGEE. The CDR3, as DNA: TGTGCCAGCAGTGCAACAGGGGGGAGCACTGAAGCTTTCTTT. Translated, it gives CASSATGGSTEAFF.

This clonotype was detected only a few times. This rearrangement joins TRBV24-1 to TRBJ2-1, with unresolved D. This CDR3 has 12 amino acids. CDR1 and CDR2 (germline): KGHDR, SFDVKD. V was cut by 3 bases and J by 6 bases, with 5 bases left in between. In DNA form, the CDR3 reads TGTGCCACCAGTGATGGGATCAATGAGCAGTTCTTC. Protein sequence: CATSDGINEQFF.

This clonotype was detected many times. V gene TRBV7-2 combines with J gene TRBJ2-7; 9 nucleotides align to TRBD1. The CDR3 consists of 14 residues. With 5 bases clipped from V and 3 bases from J, the junction kept 5 bases outside the gene matches. The germline V gene has CDR1 SGHTA and CDR2 FQGNSA. The CDR3 loop is CASSRRDRDYEQYF. The CDR3 region has the DNA TGTGCCAGCAGCCGCCGGGACAGGGACTACGAGCAGTACTTC.

This clonotype was seen many times. The V gene is TRBV5-1, the J gene TRBJ2-7, with 9 bases matching TRBD1. Trimming at V came to 3 bases and at J to 3 bases, leaving 7 bases not matched to a gene. This CDR3 is 15 amino acids long. Germline V lookup: CDR1 SGHRS, CDR2 YFSETQ. This CDR3 is CASSSKGQGFYEQYF. CDR3 bases: TGCGCCAGCAGCTCCAAGGGACAGGGTTTCTACGAGCAGTACTTC.

The sample holds many counts of this clonotype. The chain carries TRBV3-1 and TRBJ2-7, with 8 bases lining up with TRBD1. From germline, CDR1 is LGHDT and CDR2 YNNKEL (reference sequence). The CDR3 runs to 17 residues. Trimming removed 4 bases from V and 2 bases from J; junction bases left unmatched: 13. Here the CDR3 reads CASSPANRGFLTYEQYF. DNA of the CDR3: TGTGCCAGCAGCCCCGCAAACAGGGGGTTTCTGACCTACGAGCAGTACTTC.

This clonotype has just one count. A much larger clone differs by one base, so this may be a read error. The V and J genes are TRBV30 and TRBJ2-1; 9 positions match TRBD2. From germline, CDR1 is GTSNPN and CDR2 SVGIG (reference sequence). The CDR3 extends over 13 amino acids. The CDR3 bases are TGTGCCTGGAGTATAGCGGGAGTGAATGGGCAGTTCTTC. Amino acids: CAWSIAGVNGQFF.

The table lists this clonotype with many counts. V usage is TRBV6-5 and J usage is TRBJ1-2; 9 nucleotides match TRBD1. Unmatched junction bases numbered 5, after V lost 4 bases and J lost 2 bases. The germline gives CDR1 MNHEY, CDR2 SVGAGI. The CDR3 length is 15 residues. This CDR3 reads CASSLRTGENYGYTF. CDR3 DNA sequence: TGTGCCAGCAGTTTGCGGACAGGGGAGAACTATGGCTACACCTTC.

The sample holds many counts of this clonotype. The rearrangement joins TRBV19 to TRBJ1-1; perhaps TRBD1 as D (5 bases). The CDR3 length is 15 residues. Germline V gene lookup returns CDR1 LNHDA and CDR2 SQIVND (reference sequence). V shed 2 bases and J shed 1 base, with 11 bases lying between them. The CDR3 protein is CASSIFGTRNTEAFF. In DNA, the CDR3 is TGTGCCAGTAGTATATTTGGGACGCGGAACACTGAAGCTTTCTTT.

In its sample, this clonotype was seen many times. This chain connects TRBV11-2 to TRBJ2-1; TRBD2 might be the D (5 bases). CDR3 length: 12 residues. Germline V gene lookup returns CDR1 SGHAT and CDR2 FQNNGV. With 2 bases removed from V and 9 bases from J, the gap between germline ends came to 8 bases. This CDR3 is CASSLNSGEQFF. CDR3 bases: TGTGCCAGCAGCTTAAACAGCGGTGAGCAGTTCTTC.

This clonotype has a count of ten or more. This sequence joins TRBV4-1 and TRBJ1-2; 8 positions agree with TRBD1. V lost 3 bases, J lost 7 bases, and 7 bases stayed unmatched. This CDR3 has 14 residues. Germline loops: CDR1 MGHRA, CDR2 YSYEKL. The CDR3 nucleotides are TGCGCCAGCAGCCAGGAGAGGACAGGGCCTGGCTACACCTTC. Translated: CASSQERTGPGYTF.

Of note for this clonotype: A junction boundary mismatches the germline segment, possibly from a read error. This chain connects TRBV6-5 to TRBJ1-1; D may be TRBD1 (6 bases). The CDR3 contains 16 residues. From germline, CDR1 is MNHEY and CDR2 SVGAGI. The DNA for the CDR3 is TGTGCCAGCAGTTACTTCGCTTCGAAAAGGGACACTGAAGCTCTCTTT. This translates into CASSYFASKRDTEALF.

Only a few counts were recorded for this clonotype. CDR3 sequence: CASSFDGHNSPLHF. The CDR3 DNA follows: TGTGCCAGCAGCTTTGACGGACATAATTCACCCCTCCACTTT. J is TRBJ1-6 and V is TRBV13; no clear D gene. The CDR3 extends over 14 amino acids. Germline V gene data show CDR1 as PRHDT and CDR2 as FYEKMQ (reference sequence). Trimming took off 3 bases at V and 5 bases at J, with 8 bases between the two ends. The whole variable domain, remainder taken from reference TRBV13 and TRBJ1-6, is AAGVIQSPRHLIKEKRETATLKCYPIPRHDTVYWYQQGPGQDPQFLISFYEKMQSDKGSIPDRFSAQQFSDYHSELNMSSLELGDSALYFCASSFDGHNSPLHFGNGTRLTVT.

As concerns this clonotype: This CDR3 is missing its conserved last phenylalanine or tryptophan, likely due to a read error. The chain is built from TRBV5-1 and TRBJ1-1; 8 nucleotides align to TRBD1. The CDR3 has 13 residues. V was clipped by 2 bases and J by 4 bases; unmatched bases: 1. From germline, CDR1 is SGHRS and CDR2 YFSETQ. The CDR3 region is CASSFDRGTEAFS. The CDR3, as DNA: TGCGCCAGCAGCTTCGACAGGGGCACTGAAGCTTTCTCT.

Ten or more counts support this clonotype. The J gene is TRBJ1-1, the V gene TRBV10-3, with 10 positions matching TRBD1. The V segment lost 0 bases and the J segment 6 bases; nucleotides outside the gene matches: 13. The CDR3 has 18 residues. Germline assignment: CDR1 ENHRY and CDR2 SYGVKD. The CDR3 protein is CAISESVLGQGPYSEAFF. As DNA, the CDR3 is TGTGCCATCAGTGAGTCTGTTTTGGGACAGGGGCCCTACTCTGAAGCTTTCTTT.

Ten or more counts support this clonotype. This chain links TRBV6-6 with TRBJ1-1; D uncertain. Germline V gene sequence: CDR1 MNHNY, CDR2 SVGAGI (reference sequence). The CDR3 is 13 residues long. Trimming removed 7 bases at V and 1 base at J, with 10 bases between. The CDR3 here is CASILGQNTEAFF. The CDR3 DNA reads TGTGCCAGCATCCTGGGCCAGAACACTGAAGCTTTCTTT.

This chain connects TRBV4-3 to TRBJ2-1, with 7 bases identical to TRBD1. Losses at the gene ends were 0 bases for V and 8 bases for J; bases not matched to a gene: 4. CDR3 length equals 14 residues. Germline V gives CDR1 LGHNA, CDR2 YSLEER. DNA for the CDR3: TGCGCCAGCAGCCAAGAAGGGGGCACGGATGAGCAGTTCTTC. Amino acid sequence: CASSQEGGTDEQFF.

This clonotype was seen ten or more times. The chain has TRBV27 and TRBJ1-5, with a tentative D call TRBD1 (5 bases). Germline V CDR1 and CDR2: MNHEY, SMNVEV (reference sequence). V lost 7 bases and J 0 bases, leaving 13 bases between the germline ends. The CDR3 sequence is 15 residues long. The CDR3 spells CASMIGVDSNQPQHF. CDR3 bases: TGTGCCAGCATGATAGGGGTTGATAGCAATCAGCCCCAGCATTTT.